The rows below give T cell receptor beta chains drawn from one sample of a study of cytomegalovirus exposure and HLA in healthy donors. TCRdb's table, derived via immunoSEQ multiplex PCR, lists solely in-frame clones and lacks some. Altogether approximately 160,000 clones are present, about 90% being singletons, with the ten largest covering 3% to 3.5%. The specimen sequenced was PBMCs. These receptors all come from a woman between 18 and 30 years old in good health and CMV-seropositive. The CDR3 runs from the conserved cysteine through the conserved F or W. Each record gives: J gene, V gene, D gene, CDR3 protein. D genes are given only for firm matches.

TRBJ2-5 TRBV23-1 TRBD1 CASSQNSGTGVQETQYF
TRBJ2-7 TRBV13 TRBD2 CASSPRNVLAGEGNEQYF
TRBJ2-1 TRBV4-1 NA CASSPEADGGNEQFF
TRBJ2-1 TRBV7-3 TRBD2 CASSLGGGTSGYNEQFF
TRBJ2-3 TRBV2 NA CASRRRRAAGTDTQYF
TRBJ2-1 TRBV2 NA CASSEGGGYNEQFF
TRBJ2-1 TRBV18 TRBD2 CASSTPGLGEYNEQFF
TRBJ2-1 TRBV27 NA CASSPIPTTTWAEEQFF
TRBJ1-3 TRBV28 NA CASTSGTHSGNTIYF
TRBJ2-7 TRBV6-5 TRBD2 CASSYGGDGAYEQYF
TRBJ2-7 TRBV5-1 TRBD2 CASSLALRRGVWGYEQYF
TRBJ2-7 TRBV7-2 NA CASSLISSSYEQYF
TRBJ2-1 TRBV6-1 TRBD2 CASILLSGANNEQFF
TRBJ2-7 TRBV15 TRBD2 CATSRDRAGAGEQYF
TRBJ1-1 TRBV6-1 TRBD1 CASKTDRGASTEAFF
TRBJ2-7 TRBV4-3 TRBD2 CASSQDLERERGAFEQYF
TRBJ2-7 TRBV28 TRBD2 CLIIGEGGGEQYF
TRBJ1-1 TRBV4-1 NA CASSPGGWTEAFF
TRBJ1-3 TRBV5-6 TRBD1 CASESPGQGASVGNTIYF
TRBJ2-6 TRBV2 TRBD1 CASARDSHSGANVLTF
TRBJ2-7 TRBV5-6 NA CASSSNQGGYEQYF
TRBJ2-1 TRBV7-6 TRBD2 CASSLALAGGLSAIFNEQFF
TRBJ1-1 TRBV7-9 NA CASSLRRWDTGMNTEAFF
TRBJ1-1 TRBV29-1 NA CSVVNREAFF
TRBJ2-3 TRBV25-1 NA CASSIQRGRITDTQYF
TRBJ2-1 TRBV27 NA CASSLSASYNEQFF
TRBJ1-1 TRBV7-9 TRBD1 CASSLVVTGEGAFF
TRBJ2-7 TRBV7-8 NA CASSLAGLSEQYF
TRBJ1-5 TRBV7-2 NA CASTLGGAQPQHF
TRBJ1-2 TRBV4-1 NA CASSQDRSRGGLDYGYTF
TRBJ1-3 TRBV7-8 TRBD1 CASSSPGTGRGNTIYF
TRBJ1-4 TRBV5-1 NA CASSPGALREEKLFF
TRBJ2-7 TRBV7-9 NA CASSLSASTSSYEQYF
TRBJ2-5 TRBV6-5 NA CASRGQGGRQETQYF
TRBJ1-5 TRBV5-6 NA CASSSGGGGGNQPQHF
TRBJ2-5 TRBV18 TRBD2 CASSPPAGGQETQYF
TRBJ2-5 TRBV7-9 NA CASSPTGADSHF
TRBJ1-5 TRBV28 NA CASSVEYQPQHF
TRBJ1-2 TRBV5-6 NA CASSEIRGRKSAYGYTF
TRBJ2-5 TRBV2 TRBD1 CASYRTLRGSQETQYF
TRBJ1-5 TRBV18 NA CARPGRQGSQPQHF
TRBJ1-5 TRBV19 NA CASHDGKFNQPQHF
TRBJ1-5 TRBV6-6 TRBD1 CASSYPQGAEGQPQHF
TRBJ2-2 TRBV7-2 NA CASSSYRVDTGELFF
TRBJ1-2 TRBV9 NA CASSVEGEPSLNYGYTF